The 17 T cell receptor beta chains listed next were all sequenced from one sample in a study of blood T cell repertoires in COVID-19. Only in-frame clones appear in the TCRdb table, and some are missing; sequencing was by immunoSEQ multiplex PCR. This table holds a few hundred thousand clones, approximately 85% found once. Sequencing was carried out using peripheral blood. The receptors originated from a woman in her seventies with COVID-19, enrolled during active disease.

The chain couples TRBV7-3 to TRBJ1-1, with 7 positions matching TRBD1. CDR1 and CDR2 (germline): SGHTA, FQGTGA. V was pared by 6 bases and J by 2 bases, with 9 bases of the junction left unmatched. The CDR3 consists of 15 residues. CDR3 bases: TGTGCCAGCAGACCTCCCGGGACAGCTAACACTGAAGCTTTCTTT. Amino acids: CASRPPGTANTEAFF. Looking up the rest from reference TRBV7-3 and TRBJ1-1 gives the full variable domain: GAGVSQTPSNKVTEKGKYVELRCDPISGHTALYWYRQSLGQGPEFLIYFQGTGAADDSGLPNDRFFAVRPEGSVSTLKIQRTERGDSAVYLCASRPPGTANTEAFFGQGTRLTVV.

CDR3 bases: TGTGCCAGCTCACCGAATCCCCAGGGAGGTGATGGCTACACCTTC. It codes for CASSPNPQGGDGYTF. This chain connects TRBV18 to TRBJ1-2; perhaps TRBD1 as D (5 bases). Germline V lookup: CDR1 KGHSH, CDR2 LQKENI. This CDR3 region has 15 residues. Trimming pared 3 bases from V and 6 bases from J, leaving 17 bases between. Complete variable domain (other parts from reference TRBV18 and TRBJ1-2): NAGVMQNPRHLVRRRGQEARLRCSPMKGHSHVYWYRQLPEEGLKFMVYLQKENIIDESGMPKERFSAEFPKEGPSILRIQQVVRGDSAAYFCASSPNPQGGDGYTFGSGTRLTVV.

The chain employs TRBV11-2 and TRBJ2-7; the match to TRBD2 covers 13 bases. Per germline, CDR1 SGHAT and CDR2 FQNNGV. The CDR3 has 14 amino acids. The junction had 9 bases not matched to a gene; V was cut back by 4 bases and J by 12 bases. In DNA, the CDR3 is TGTGCCAGCAGCTACCAGGGGACTAGCGGGGAGATGTACTTC. It translates to CASSYQGTSGEMYF. The variable domain in full, completed from reference TRBV11-2 and TRBJ2-7, reads EAGVAQSPRYKIIEKRQSVAFWCNPISGHATLYWYQQILGQGPKLLIQFQNNGVVDDSQLPKDRFSAERLKGVDSTLKIQPAKLEDSAVYLCASSYQGTSGEMYFGPGTRLTVT.

This clone was detected once. The chain has TRBV9 and TRBJ2-5, with TRBD1 identical over 10 bases. This CDR3 spans 16 amino acids. Germline trimming cut 3 bases from V and 6 bases from J; bases unmatched to any gene: 11. The germline CDR1 and CDR2 sequences are SGDLS and YYNGEE. The CDR3 reads CASSAQDRGRVKTQYF. As DNA, the CDR3 is TGTGCCAGCAGCGCGCAAGACAGGGGGCGCGTAAAGACCCAGTACTTC.

The genes are TRBV5-5 and TRBJ2-1; 9 bases fit TRBD2. V lost 1 base, J lost 4 bases, and 12 bases stayed unmatched. Germline V gives CDR1 SGHKS, CDR2 YYEKEE (reference sequence). The CDR3 covers 18 residues. CDR3 coding DNA: TGTGCCAGCAGCTTGATCGGCTCTCTCCTAGCGGGGTACAATGAGCAGTTCTTC. Residues: CASSLIGSLLAGYNEQFF.

The rearrangement joins TRBV11-2 to TRBJ1-1; D perhaps matches TRBD1 (5 bases). The CDR3 runs to 13 residues. V was trimmed by 5 bases and J by 4 bases, leaving 11 bases between them. Germline V gene sequence: CDR1 SGHAT, CDR2 FQNNGV. In DNA form, the CDR3 reads TGTGCCAGCAGCCCTGCGGGGGGCACTGAAGCTTTCTTT. Its protein is CASSPAGGTEAFF.

Written as DNA, the CDR3 is TGTGCCAGCAGTTGGCAGGGGGGTAATTCACCCCTCCACTTT. It translates to CASSWQGGNSPLHF. The chain has TRBV11-1 and TRBJ1-6; 7 nucleotides agree with TRBD1. The length of the CDR3 is 14 residues. CDR1 SGHAT and CDR2 FQDESV come from the germline V gene (reference sequence). The J segment lost 6 bases and the V segment lost 6 bases, leaving 5 bases of the junction unmatched. Full variable domain (missing parts from reference TRBV11-1 and TRBJ1-6): EAEVAQSPRYKITEKSQAVAFWCDPISGHATLYWYRQILGQGPELLVQFQDESVVDDSQLPKDRFSAERLKGVDSTLKIQPAELGDSAMYLCASSWQGGNSPLHFGNGTRLTVT.

The count of this clone is one. The chain carries TRBV24-1 and TRBJ2-3; TRBD1 might be the D (5 bases). The V end was cut by 4 bases, the J end by 5 bases, with 18 bases between. This CDR3 is built from 16 residues. CDR1 and CDR2 (germline): KGHDR, SFDVKD. CDR3 region: CATSDRAGLPRDTQYF. As DNA, the CDR3 is TGTGCCACCAGTGACCGCGCAGGGCTACCACGAGATACGCAGTATTTT.

This clone was found once. The rearrangement joins TRBV3-1 (or the pseudogene TRBV3-2) to TRBJ1-1; no firm D call. The V end was cut by 2 bases, the J end by 7 bases, with 8 bases between. Germline CDR1 reads LGHDT; CDR2 reads YNNKEL (reference sequence). The CDR3 extends over 12 amino acids. The CDR3 coding sequence is TGTGCCAGCAGCCAACTTCGAGGTGAAGCTTTCTTT. Its translation: CASSQLRGEAFF.

The V and J genes are TRBV7-2 and TRBJ2-7; D is possibly TRBD2 (6 bases). Trimming cost V 5 bases and J 0 bases, with 14 bases left between them. Germline CDR1 is SGHTA and CDR2 is FQGNSA. The CDR3 sequence is 15 residues long. CDR3 DNA sequence: TGTGCCAGCAGCCGCGGCATCGGGGGCTCCTACGAGCAGTACTTC. Amino acids: CASSRGIGGSYEQYF.

As DNA, the CDR3 is TGTGCCAGCAGCTCAACCAACAGCTACGAGCAGTACTTC. Protein: CASSSTNSYEQYF. The chain recombines TRBV5-8 with TRBJ2-7; D not resolved. This CDR3 contains 13 residues. CDR1 is SGHTS and CDR2 is YDEGEE in the germline V gene. The V and J ends lost 3 bases and 3 bases respectively, with 10 bases between them.

A remark on this clone: An end of the junction does not agree with germline; a read error may underlie this. The chain has TRBV11-3 and TRBJ1-2; D ambiguous. Germline V CDR1 and CDR2: SGHNT, YENEEA. The CDR3 loop spans 14 amino acids. CDR3 protein: CASSPRATNDGYTF. In nucleotides, the CDR3 is TGTGCCAGCAGCCCCCGGGCGACTAACGATGGCTACACCTTC.

This clone was seen more than once but under ten times. This rearrangement joins TRBV6-2 or TRBV6-3 to TRBJ2-7, with a weak D call TRBD1 (6 bases). Trimming took 5 bases from V and 1 from J, leaving 12 bases between them. Germline values: CDR1 MNHEY, CDR2 SVGEGT. The CDR3 has 14 residues. The CDR3 here is CASSPRDTSYEQYF. As DNA, the CDR3 is TGTGCCAGCAGTCCCCGGGACACGTCCTACGAGCAGTACTTC.

The rearrangement uses TRBV5-6 and TRBJ2-3, with TRBD2 matching 11 bases. The V gene's germline CDR1 is SGHDT and CDR2 YYEEEE. CDR3 length: 17 residues. The trim removed 0 bases at V and 0 bases at J, leaving 3 bases unmatched. The CDR3 reads CASSLASGGISTDTQYF. The CDR3 DNA reads as TGTGCCAGCAGCTTGGCTAGCGGGGGGATTAGCACAGATACGCAGTATTTT. The entire variable domain, with the rest obtained from reference TRBV5-6 and TRBJ2-3, is as follows: DAGVTQSPTHLIKTRGQQVTLRCSPKSGHDTVSWYQQALGQGPQFIFQYYEEEERQRGNFPDRFSGHQFPNYSSELNVNALLLGDSALYLCASSLASGGISTDTQYFGPGTRLTVL.

The chain carries TRBV18 and TRBJ2-7; TRBD1 matches at 9 bases. Germline V gives CDR1 KGHSH, CDR2 LQKENI. The CDR3 sequence is 17 residues long. Trimming at V came to 2 bases and at J to 3 bases, leaving 11 bases not matched to a gene. The CDR3: CASSPAQPGQGFYEQYF. The CDR3 bases are TGTGCCAGCTCACCAGCTCAGCCGGGACAGGGTTTCTACGAGCAGTACTTC.

This chain joins TRBV6-6 and TRBJ2-7; 9 nucleotides align to TRBD1. Per the germline V gene, CDR1 is MNHNY and CDR2 is SVGAGI (reference sequence). This CDR3 has 14 residues. The V and J ends lost 5 bases and 3 bases, in that order; junction bases with no gene match: 5. The CDR3 sequence: CASSRGTGLYEQYF. DNA of the CDR3: TGTGCCAGCAGTCGAGGGACAGGGCTCTACGAGCAGTACTTC.

This clone has just a few counts. V is TRBV9 and J is TRBJ2-3, with TRBD2 identical over 10 bases. From germline, CDR1 is SGDLS and CDR2 YYNGEE. V shed 4 bases and J 6 bases; nucleotides not matched to a gene: 14. This CDR3 spans 17 amino acids. The chain's CDR3 is CASSPRRKAGGPDTQYF. CDR3 nucleotide sequence: TGTGCCAGCAGCCCGAGGCGGAAAGCGGGGGGGCCGGATACGCAGTATTTT.